This T cell receptor (beta chain) was obtained from a study of CXCR3-negative and CXCR3-positive naive CD8 T cells. General study findings and limits: CXCR3-expressing naive cells carried TRB CDR3s more hydrophobic than those of CXCR3-negative naive cells.

Preparation of TRB cDNA libraries relied on 5' RACE carrying UMI labels. TCRdb reprocessed the 5' RACE reads and keeps a single row for each CDR3 protein, giving no DNA. The sample table sets out roughly 130,000 distinct CDR3 sequences. This CDR3 has 15 amino acids. Germline V gene data show CDR1 as SGHRS and CDR2 as YFSETQ. Concerning this clonotype itself: Its antigen is not identified.

Sequencing was performed on naive CXCR3+ CD8+ T cells from blood. The subset denotes: CD45RO-CCR7+CD27+CD95- naive CD8+ T cells expressing CXCR3 (TNR3+). The chain carries TRBV5-1 and TRBJ2-7; TCRdb selects TRBD1, and the lack of DNA leaves this call unchecked. The sequence was collected from a human donor in good health. Some clones in this sample may be carry-over from other donors' samples. The CDR3 here is CASSSYAGTDYEQYF.